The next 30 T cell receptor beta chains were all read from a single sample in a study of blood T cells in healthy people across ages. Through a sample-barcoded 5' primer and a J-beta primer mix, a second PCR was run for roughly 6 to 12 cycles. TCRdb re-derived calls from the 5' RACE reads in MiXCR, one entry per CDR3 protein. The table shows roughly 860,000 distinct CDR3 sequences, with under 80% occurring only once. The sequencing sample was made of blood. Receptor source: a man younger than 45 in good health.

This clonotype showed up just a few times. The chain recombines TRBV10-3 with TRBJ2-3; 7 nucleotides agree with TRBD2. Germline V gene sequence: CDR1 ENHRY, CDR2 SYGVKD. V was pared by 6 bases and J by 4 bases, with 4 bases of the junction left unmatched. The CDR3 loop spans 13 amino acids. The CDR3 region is CAIRGAGSDTQYF. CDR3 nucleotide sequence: TGTGCCATCAGAGGAGCGGGGTCAGATACGCAGTATTTT.

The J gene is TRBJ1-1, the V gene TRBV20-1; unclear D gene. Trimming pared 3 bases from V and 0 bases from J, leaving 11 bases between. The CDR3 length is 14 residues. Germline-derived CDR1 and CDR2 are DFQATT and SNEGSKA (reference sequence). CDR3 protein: CSARRPEMNTEAFF. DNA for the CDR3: TGCAGTGCTAGGAGACCTGAGATGAACACTGAAGCTTTCTTT.

In DNA form, the CDR3 reads TGTGCCAGCAGCCCCTCCCGGTCGGGACTAGCGGGGCGAAGGGATGAGCAGTTCTTC. Translation: CASSPSRSGLAGRRDEQFF. The chain uses TRBV3-1 and TRBJ2-1; 13 bases align to TRBD2. J gave up 8 bases and V 4 bases, and 17 bases lay outside the gene matches. Germline-derived CDR1 and CDR2 are LGHDT and YNNKEL (reference sequence). The CDR3 consists of 19 residues.

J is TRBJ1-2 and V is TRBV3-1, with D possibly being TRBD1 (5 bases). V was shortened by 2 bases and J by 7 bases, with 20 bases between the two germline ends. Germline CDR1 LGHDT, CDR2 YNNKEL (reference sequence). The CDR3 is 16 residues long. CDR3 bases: TGTGCCAGCAGCCAATCCCTCACGGAGGGTCAGGGTGGCTACACCTTC. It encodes CASSQSLTEGQGGYTF. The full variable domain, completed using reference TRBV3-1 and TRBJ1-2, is DTAVSQTPKYLVTQMGNDKSIKCEQNLGHDTMYWYKQDSKKFLKIMFSYNNKELIINETVPNRFSPKSPDKAHLNLHINSLELGDSAVYFCASSQSLTEGQGGYTFGSGTRLTVV.

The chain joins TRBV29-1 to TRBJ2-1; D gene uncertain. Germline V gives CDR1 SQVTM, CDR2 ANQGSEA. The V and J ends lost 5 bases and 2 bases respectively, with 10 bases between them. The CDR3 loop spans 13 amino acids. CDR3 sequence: CSVPSGPYNEQFF. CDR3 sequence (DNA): TGCAGCGTTCCCAGTGGACCCTACAATGAGCAGTTCTTC.

This chain's CDR3 is CSALTRQNYNEQFF. In DNA form, the CDR3 reads TGCAGTGCTTTGACTCGCCAGAACTACAATGAGCAGTTCTTC. The chain carries TRBV20-1 and TRBJ2-1; D is unresolved. This CDR3 is built from 14 residues. Germline loops: CDR1 DFQATT, CDR2 SNEGSKA (reference sequence). Trimming removed 5 bases from V and 3 bases from J, with 14 bases in between.

The CDR3 here is CASSLAGGGEQYF. In DNA, the CDR3 is TGTGCCAGCAGCTTAGCAGGGGGAGGCGAGCAGTACTTC. The chain combines TRBV7-8 with TRBJ2-7; D assignment may be TRBD1 or TRBD2 (6 bases each). Deletions cut 0 bases from V and 6 bases from J, with 9 bases between. The CDR3 totals 13 residues. Germline assignment: CDR1 SGHVS and CDR2 FQNEAQ.

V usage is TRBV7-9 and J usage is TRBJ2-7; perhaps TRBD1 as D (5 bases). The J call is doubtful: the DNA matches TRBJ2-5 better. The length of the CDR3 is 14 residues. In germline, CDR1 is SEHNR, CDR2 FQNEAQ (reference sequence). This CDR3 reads CASSPRVDRETQYF. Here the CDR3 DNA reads TGTGCCAGCAGCCCCAGGGTGGATCGAGAGACCCAGTACTTC.

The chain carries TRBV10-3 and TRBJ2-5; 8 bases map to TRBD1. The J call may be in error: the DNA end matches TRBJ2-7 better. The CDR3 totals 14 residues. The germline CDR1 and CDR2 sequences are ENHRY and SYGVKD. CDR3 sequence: CAIEGQAATYEQYF. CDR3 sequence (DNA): TGTGCCATCGAGGGACAGGCCGCTACCTACGAGCAGTACTTC.

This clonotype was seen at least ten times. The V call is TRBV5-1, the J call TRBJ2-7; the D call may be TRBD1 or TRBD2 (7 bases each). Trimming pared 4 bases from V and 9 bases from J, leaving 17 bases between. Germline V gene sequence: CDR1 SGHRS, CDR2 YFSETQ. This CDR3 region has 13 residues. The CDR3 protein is CASSEGGGVVQYF. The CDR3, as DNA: TGCGCCAGCAGCGAGGGAGGGGGCGTCGTGCAGTACTTC. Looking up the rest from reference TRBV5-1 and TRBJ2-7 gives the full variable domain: KAGVTQTPRYLIKTRGQQVTLSCSPISGHRSVSWYQQTPGQGLQFLFEYFSETQRNKGNFPGRFSGRQFSNSRSEMNVSTLELGDSALYLCASSEGGGVVQYFGPGTRLTVT.

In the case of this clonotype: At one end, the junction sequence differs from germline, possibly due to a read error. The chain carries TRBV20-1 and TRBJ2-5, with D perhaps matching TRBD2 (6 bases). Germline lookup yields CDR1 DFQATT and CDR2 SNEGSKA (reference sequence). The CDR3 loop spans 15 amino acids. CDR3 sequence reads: CSARDPGGRQQTQYF. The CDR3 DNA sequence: TGCAGTGCTAGAGATCCCGGGGGACGCCAACAGACCCAGTACTTC.

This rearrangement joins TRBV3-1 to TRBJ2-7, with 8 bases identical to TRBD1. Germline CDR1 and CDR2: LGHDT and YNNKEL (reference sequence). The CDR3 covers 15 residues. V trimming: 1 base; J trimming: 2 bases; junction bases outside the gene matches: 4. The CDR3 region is CASSQGTGPTYEQYF. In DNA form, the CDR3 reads TGTGCCAGCAGCCAAGGGACAGGGCCTACCTACGAGCAGTACTTC.

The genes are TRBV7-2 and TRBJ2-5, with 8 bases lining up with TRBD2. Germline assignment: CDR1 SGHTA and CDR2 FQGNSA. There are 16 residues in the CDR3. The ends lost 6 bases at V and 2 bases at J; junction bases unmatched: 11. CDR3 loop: CASRQLAGVPQETQYF. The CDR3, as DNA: TGTGCCAGCAGACAGCTAGCGGGTGTCCCGCAAGAGACCCAGTACTTC. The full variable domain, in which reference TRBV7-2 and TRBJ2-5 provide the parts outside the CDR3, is GAGVSQSPSNKVTEKGKDVELRCDPISGHTALYWYRQSLGQGLEFLIYFQGNSAPDKSGLPSDRFSAERTGGSVSTLTIQRTQQEDSAVYLCASRQLAGVPQETQYFGPGTRLLVL.

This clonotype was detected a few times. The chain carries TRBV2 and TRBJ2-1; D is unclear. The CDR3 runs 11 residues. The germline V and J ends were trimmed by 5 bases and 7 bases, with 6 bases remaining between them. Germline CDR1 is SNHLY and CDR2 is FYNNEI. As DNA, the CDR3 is TGTGCCAGCAGTTCTCGGAATGAGCAGTTCTTC. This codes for CASSSRNEQFF.

CDR3: CASNKLAGGHYEQFF. CDR3 DNA: TGTGCCAGCAATAAACTAGCGGGGGGGCATTATGAGCAGTTCTTC. The gene calls are TRBV6-6 and TRBJ2-1; 13 bases match TRBD2. Germline CDR1 MNHNY, CDR2 SVGAGI (reference sequence). Trimming removed 7 bases from V and 8 bases from J; junction bases left unmatched: 8. The CDR3 contains 15 residues.

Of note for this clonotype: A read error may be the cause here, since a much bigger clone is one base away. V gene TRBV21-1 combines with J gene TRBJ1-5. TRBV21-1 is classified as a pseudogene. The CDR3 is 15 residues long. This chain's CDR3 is CASSTETWACQSQHF. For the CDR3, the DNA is TGTGCCAGCAGCACAGAAACTTGGGCTTGTCAGTCCCAGCATTTT.

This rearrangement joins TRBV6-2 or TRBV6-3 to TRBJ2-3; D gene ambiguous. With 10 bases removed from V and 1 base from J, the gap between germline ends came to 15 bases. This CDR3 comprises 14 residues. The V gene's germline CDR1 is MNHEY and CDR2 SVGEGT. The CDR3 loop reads CATSPSVRTDTQYF. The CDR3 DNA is TGTGCCACCTCTCCGAGCGTACGCACAGATACGCAGTATTTT.

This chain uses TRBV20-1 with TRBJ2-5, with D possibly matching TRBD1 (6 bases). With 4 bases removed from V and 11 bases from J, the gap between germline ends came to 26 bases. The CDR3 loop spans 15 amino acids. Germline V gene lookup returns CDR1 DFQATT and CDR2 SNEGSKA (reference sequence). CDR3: CSATPGTLVSNEQYF. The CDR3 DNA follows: TGCAGTGCTACGCCGGGGACACTGGTCTCCAATGAGCAGTACTTC.

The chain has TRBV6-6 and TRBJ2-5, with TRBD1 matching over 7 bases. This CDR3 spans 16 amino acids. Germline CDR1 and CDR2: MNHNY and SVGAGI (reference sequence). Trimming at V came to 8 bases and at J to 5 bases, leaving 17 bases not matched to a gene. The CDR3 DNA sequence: TGTGCCAGCGCACTTCCCCGGGGACAGCCAAGGGAGACCCAGTACTTC. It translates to CASALPRGQPRETQYF.

This CDR3 is CASNTPVQGQGSLTDTQYF. The CDR3 bases are TGTGCCAGCAACACCCCCGTGCAGGGACAGGGGAGTTTAACAGATACGCAGTATTTT. The J gene is TRBJ2-3, the V gene TRBV2; 10 bases map to TRBD1. The germline CDR1 and CDR2 sequences are SNHLY and FYNNEI. The length of the CDR3 is 19 residues. J lost 3 bases, V lost 7 bases, and 19 bases had no gene match.

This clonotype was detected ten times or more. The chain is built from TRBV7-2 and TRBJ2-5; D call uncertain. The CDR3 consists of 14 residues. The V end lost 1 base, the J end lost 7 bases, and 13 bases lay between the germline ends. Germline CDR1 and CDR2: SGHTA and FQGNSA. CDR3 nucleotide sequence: TGTGCCAGCAGCTTAGTGCAGGCCCCGGGGACCCAGTACTTC. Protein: CASSLVQAPGTQYF.

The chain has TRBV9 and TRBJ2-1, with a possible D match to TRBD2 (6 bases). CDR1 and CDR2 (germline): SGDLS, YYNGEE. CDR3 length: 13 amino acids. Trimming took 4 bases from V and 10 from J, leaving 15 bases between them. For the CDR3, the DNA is TGTGCCAGCAGCCGGGACTCCCCTCGGGAGCAGTTCTTC. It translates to CASSRDSPREQFF.

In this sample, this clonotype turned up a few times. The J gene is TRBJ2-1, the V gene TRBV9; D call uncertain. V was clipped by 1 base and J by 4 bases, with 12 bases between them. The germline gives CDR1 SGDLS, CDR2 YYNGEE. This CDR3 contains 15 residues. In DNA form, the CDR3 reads TGTGCCAGCAGCGTATGGGTAGCAGATTACAATGAGCAGTTCTTC. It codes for CASSVWVADYNEQFF.

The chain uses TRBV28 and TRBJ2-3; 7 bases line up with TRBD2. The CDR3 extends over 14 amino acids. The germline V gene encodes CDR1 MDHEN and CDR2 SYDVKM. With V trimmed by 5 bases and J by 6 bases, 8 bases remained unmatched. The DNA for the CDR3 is TGTGCCAGCAGTCAGCGGGGTGGGAGTGATACGCAGTATTTT. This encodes CASSQRGGSDTQYF.

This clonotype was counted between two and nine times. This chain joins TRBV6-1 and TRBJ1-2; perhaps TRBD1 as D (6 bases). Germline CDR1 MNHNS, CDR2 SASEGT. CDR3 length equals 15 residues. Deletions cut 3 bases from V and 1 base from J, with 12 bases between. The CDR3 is CASSDFPGDNYGYTF. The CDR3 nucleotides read TGTGCCAGCAGTGACTTCCCAGGGGATAACTATGGCTACACCTTC.

CDR3 in amino acids: CASEGGGARYNEQFF. CDR3 bases: TGTGCCAGCGAAGGCGGGGGGGCTCGCTACAATGAGCAGTTCTTC. V usage is TRBV6-2 or TRBV6-3 and J usage is TRBJ2-1; 9 bases agree with TRBD2. J lost 3 bases, V lost 8 bases, and 8 bases had no gene match. The CDR3 sequence is 15 residues long. From germline, CDR1 is MNHEY and CDR2 SVGEGT.

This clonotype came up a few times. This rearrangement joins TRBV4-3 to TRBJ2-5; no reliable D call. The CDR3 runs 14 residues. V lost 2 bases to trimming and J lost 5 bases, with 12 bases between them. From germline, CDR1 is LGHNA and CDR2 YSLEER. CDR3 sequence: CASSQKLGRETQYF. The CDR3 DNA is TGCGCCAGCAGCCAAAAATTGGGTCGGGAGACCCAGTACTTC.

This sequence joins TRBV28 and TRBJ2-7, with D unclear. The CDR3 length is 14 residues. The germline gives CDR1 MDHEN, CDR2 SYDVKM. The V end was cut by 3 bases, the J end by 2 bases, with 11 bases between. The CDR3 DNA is TGTGCCAGCAGTTTTGGGCAGAGCGCCTACGAGCAGTACTTC. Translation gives CASSFGQSAYEQYF.

The CDR3 sequence is CASREDRPYEQYF. In DNA form, the CDR3 reads TGTGCCAGCAGAGAGGACAGACCCTACGAGCAGTACTTC. The chain is built from TRBV2 and TRBJ2-7; D may be TRBD1 (6 bases). Germline lookup yields CDR1 SNHLY and CDR2 FYNNEI. V was cut by 6 bases and J by 2 bases, with 11 bases left in between. The CDR3 is 13 amino acids.

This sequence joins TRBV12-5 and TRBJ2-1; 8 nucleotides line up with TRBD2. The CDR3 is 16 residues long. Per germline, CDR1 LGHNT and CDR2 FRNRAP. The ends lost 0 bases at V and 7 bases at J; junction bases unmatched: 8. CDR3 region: CASGLVLGGGLNEQFF. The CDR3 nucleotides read TGTGCTAGTGGTTTGGTACTGGGCGGGGGGCTAAATGAGCAGTTCTTC.